Sequencing of this T cell receptor beta chain was carried out in a study of T cells after yellow fever vaccination. On the study more broadly: When fractions had low cell numbers, they were prepared with SMART-Seq v4 Ultra Low Input. Study-level results: Weaker, the secondary response peaked sooner, at day 5 versus 15. The study noted that FACS-sorted repertoires could contain abundant clonotypes contaminating from the bulk population. Most primary-vaccination clones reappeared after the booster (approximately 95% CD4, roughly 90% CD8).

This clonotype was seen more than once but under ten times. Its target is not known. TCRdb reprocessed the 5' RACE reads via MiXCR and lists one record per CDR3 protein. The sample holds some 300,000 distinct CDR3 sequences, approximately 8% seen once. Sequencing was performed on PBMCs, taken 35 to 50 days after the first yellow fever vaccination. This clonotype originated in a man aged 18 to 29 who received the YFV17D yellow fever vaccine.

This chain's CDR3 is CASSQDLTGAPYNEQFF. The CDR3 nucleotides read TGCGCCAGCAGCCAAGATCTCACAGGGGCACCTTACAATGAGCAGTTCTTC. V is TRBV4-3 and J is TRBJ2-1; 7 positions match TRBD1. The CDR3 has 17 amino acids. Germline V gives CDR1 LGHNA, CDR2 YSLEER. Trimming cost V 0 bases and J 4 bases; bases outside gene matches: 9.